This is a list of T cell receptor beta chains from one sample in a study of T cell repertoires in cytomegalovirus infection. TCRdb independently ran MiXCR on the reads; one entry per CDR3 protein. The table has a few hundred thousand distinct CDR3 sequences, over 7.5% seen once; the top ten hold roughly 4.5%. The sequenced sample consisted of PBMCs. These receptors were taken from a human donor in good health (CMV status not recorded). Some clones in this sample may be carry-over from other donors' samples. CDR3s include the opening cysteine and the closing phenylalanine or tryptophan. A D gene is named only where the DNA matches it firmly. For some rows the clone size is stated as once, few or many, or as a class when expanded; others skip it.

j_gene,len,v_gene,abundance,d_gene,CDR3nt,CDR3aa
TRBJ2-3,16,TRBV20-1,few,-,TGCAGTGCTACAGCAAAGAGCGGGTCTAGCACAGATACGCAGTATTTT,CSATAKSGSSTDTQYF
TRBJ2-4,15,TRBV2,-,-,TGTGCCAGCAATACGGACCGTTTAGCCAAAAACATTCAGTACTTC,CASNTDRLAKNIQYF
TRBJ2-3,14,TRBV7-2,many,-,TGTGCCAGCAGCTTGACAGGCTCGGGTGATACGCAGTATTTT,CASSLTGSGDTQYF
TRBJ2-3,15,TRBV5-1,many,TRBD2,TGCGCCAGCAGCTTCCCTAGCGGGGAGACAGATACGCAGTATTTT,CASSFPSGETDTQYF
TRBJ2-2,14,TRBV20-1,few,TRBD1,TGCAGTGCTAAAACGGACAGGGTACCCGGGGAGCTGTTTTTT,CSAKTDRVPGELFF
TRBJ1-5,13,TRBV20-1,few,-,TGCAGTGCTAGGGGCAGCTTCAATCAGCCCCAGCATTTT,CSARGSFNQPQHF
TRBJ2-5,13,TRBV10-3,few,TRBD1,TGTGCCATCAGAGGGGGCGCCGAGGAGACCCAGTACTTC,CAIRGGAEETQYF
TRBJ2-1,17,TRBV6-6,many,TRBD2,TGTGCCAGCAGTGGATACTTACTAGCGGGAGGGTACAATGAGCAGTTCTTC,CASSGYLLAGGYNEQFF
TRBJ1-6,13,TRBV12-3/TRBV12-4,many,TRBD1,TGTGCCAGCTCAACGGACAGGGTATCACCCCTCCACTTT,CASSTDRVSPLHF
TRBJ2-3,12,TRBV20-1,many,-,TGCAGTGCGGGAGGAGGGGTAGATACGCAGTATTTT,CSAGGGVDTQYF
TRBJ2-1,14,TRBV7-9,few,-,TGTGCCAGCAGTTCCCCCCCGGGAGCCCGGGGGCAGTTCTTC,CASSSPPGARGQFF
TRBJ2-2,15,TRBV7-2,many,TRBD1,TGTGCCAGTAACCTGGGACAGAAGAACACCGGGGAGCTGTTTTTT,CASNLGQKNTGELFF
TRBJ1-4,13,TRBV28,-,-,TGTGCCAGCAGCCGGTTAATTGGTATCGAACTGTTTTTT,CASSRLIGIELFF
TRBJ2-5,12,TRBV11-1,few,-,TGTGCCAGCAGTCAGGGGCAAGAGACCCAGTACTTC,CASSQGQETQYF
TRBJ1-6,14,TRBV6-1,many,-,TGTGCCAGCTGCCAGACAGTCTATAATTCACCCCTCCACTTT,CASCQTVYNSPLHF
TRBJ2-6,15,TRBV7-2,-,TRBD2,TGTGCCAGCAGCCGTACTAGCGGGGGGGGTTCCGCCCTGACTTTC,CASSRTSGGGSALTF
TRBJ2-7,18,TRBV20-1,many,TRBD2,TGCAGTGTTCCGAGACAGGGAAGACTAGCGGGGCCCTCCTACGAGCAGTACTTC,CSVPRQGRLAGPSYEQYF
TRBJ1-6,16,TRBV7-2,many,TRBD1,TGTGCCAGCAGCTTACGGGACAGGGGGGTCGGTGCACCCCTCCACTTT,CASSLRDRGVGAPLHF
TRBJ2-7,11,TRBV25-1,few,-,TGTGCCAGCAGAGATTTATACGAGCAGTACTTC,CASRDLYEQYF
TRBJ1-1,14,TRBV7-6,few,TRBD1,TGTGCCAGCAGCTCCTCGACAGGGAAGTCTGAAGCTTTCTTT,CASSSSTGKSEAFF
TRBJ1-3,15,TRBV23-1,-,-,TGCGCCAGCAGTTCCCGACGCCTCTCTGGAAACACCATATATTTT,CASSSRRLSGNTIYF
TRBJ2-4,17,TRBV11-3,-,TRBD2,TGTGCCAGCAGCCCCGGGGGGTCCCAAAGAGCCAAAAACATTCAGTACTTC,CASSPGGSQRAKNIQYF
TRBJ2-1,17,TRBV7-9,many,-,TGTGCCAGCAGCCCCCGGGGTAGCGGCACCCTCAACAATGAGCAGTTCTTC,CASSPRGSGTLNNEQFF
TRBJ1-4,15,TRBV6-4,many,-,TGTGCCGGCCAAAGTGGCCCCCCGACTAATGAAAAACTGTTTTTT,CAGQSGPPTNEKLFF
TRBJ1-1,16,TRBV7-2,-,TRBD1,TGTGCCAGCAGCCTACGGAGTACAGGGGGGTACACTGAAGCTTTCTTT,CASSLRSTGGYTEAFF
TRBJ2-1,17,TRBV15,many,-,TGTGCCACCAGCAGACCTGGGGCGGGCGACCCGACGGTGGAGCAGTTCTTC,CATSRPGAGDPTVEQFF
TRBJ1-2,15,TRBV4-3,-,-,TGCGCCAGCAGCCGGTCGGCGGCGTTAGGCTATGGCTACACCTTC,CASSRSAALGYGYTF
TRBJ2-7,12,TRBV20-1,few,-,TGCAGTGCTCACGACATCTCCTACGAGCAGTACTTC,CSAHDISYEQYF
TRBJ1-5,12,TRBV7-2,many,-,TGTGCCAGCAGCCAAACACGGGCGCCCCAGCATTTT,CASSQTRAPQHF
TRBJ1-1,14,TRBV12-3/TRBV12-4,few,-,TGTGCCAGCAGTTTTAGCGGGGAGACCACTGAAGCTTTCTTT,CASSFSGETTEAFF
TRBJ2-2,15,TRBV7-2,-,-,TGTGCCAGCAGCCCTAGGGGGGGGAACACCGGGGAGCTGCTTTTT,CASSPRGGNTGELLF